The 28 T cell receptor beta chains listed next were all sequenced from one sample in a study of T-cell reconstitution after alpha-beta-depleted transplantation in children. Unique molecular identifiers were incorporated into the prepared TCRbeta library. MiXCR was run by TCRdb on the PCR reads, yielding one entry per CDR3 protein. The table records hundreds of thousands of distinct CDR3 sequences, 16% of them present only once. The source was PBMCs from the stem cell graft donor, collected from the stem cell graft. The receptor set was obtained from a human donor who donated a stem cell graft to a child with acute myeloid leukemia.

This clonotype was seen at least ten times. The chain has TRBV20-1 and TRBJ1-6, with D maybe TRBD1 (5 bases). Looked up from germline, CDR1 is DFQATT and CDR2 is SNEGSKA (reference sequence). Trimming removed 3 bases at V and 3 bases at J, with 9 bases between. This CDR3 spans 14 amino acids. CDR3 DNA sequence: TGCAGTGCTAGGGGGGTGGGCTATAATTCACCCCTCCACTTT. Amino acid sequence: CSARGVGYNSPLHF.

Only a few counts were recorded for this clonotype. This chain connects TRBV9 to TRBJ1-6; TRBD1 matches at 8 bases. Trimming at V came to 8 bases and at J to 6 bases, leaving 10 bases not matched to a gene. CDR1 is SGDLS, CDR2 YYNGEE, per germline. The CDR3 is 15 amino acids. CDR3 sequence reads: CASQPGTGVNSPLHF. CDR3 nucleotide sequence: TGTGCCAGTCAGCCCGGGACAGGAGTTAATTCACCCCTCCACTTT.

This clonotype was counted many times. The rearrangement joins TRBV7-2 to TRBJ2-1; perhaps TRBD1 as D (5 bases). Germline V lookup: CDR1 SGHTA, CDR2 FQGNSA. This CDR3 has 16 residues. Trimming left V 0 bases short and J 7 bases short, with 16 bases between. The CDR3 sequence is CASSLAPARADNEQFF. The DNA of the CDR3 is TGTGCCAGCAGCTTAGCACCTGCCAGGGCGGATAATGAGCAGTTCTTC.

In this sample, this clonotype turned up many times. The chain carries TRBV29-1 and TRBJ1-1; D ambiguous. The germline gives CDR1 SQVTM, CDR2 ANQGSEA. The CDR3 extends over 14 amino acids. The V gene lost 2 bases and the J gene lost 1 base, with 11 bases spanning the gap. The CDR3 loop reads CSVERRGPNTEAFF. CDR3 sequence (DNA): TGCAGCGTTGAACGAAGAGGCCCGAACACTGAAGCTTTCTTT.

V and J are TRBV10-1 and TRBJ2-5; D call uncertain. Looked up from germline, CDR1 is WNHNN and CDR2 is SYGVQD (reference sequence). The CDR3 consists of 15 residues. V shed 2 bases and J shed 1 base, with 11 bases lying between them. The CDR3 here is CASSEGRDIQETQYF. CDR3 bases: TGCGCCAGCAGTGAGGGTCGAGATATCCAAGAGACCCAGTACTTC.

In this sample, this clonotype turned up many times. V is TRBV4-3 and J is TRBJ1-1, with D uncertain. This CDR3 spans 13 amino acids. Germline V gene sequence: CDR1 LGHNA, CDR2 YSLEER. V dropped 1 base and J dropped 7 bases, with 10 bases sitting between them. CDR3 in DNA: TGCGCCAGCAGCCAAGCCCTTCAGAGTGAAGCTTTCTTT. It translates to CASSQALQSEAFF.

This clonotype was seen many times. The rearrangement uses TRBV29-1 and TRBJ1-1; D is ambiguous. The CDR3 consists of 14 residues. Germline V CDR1 and CDR2: SQVTM, ANQGSEA. The germline V and J ends were trimmed by 0 bases and 2 bases, with 10 bases remaining between them. CDR3 sequence: CSVEDPGGNTEAFF. The CDR3 DNA follows: TGCAGCGTTGAAGATCCAGGCGGTAACACTGAAGCTTTCTTT.

Many counts were recorded for this clonotype. The chain combines TRBV12-3 or TRBV12-4 with TRBJ2-1; D is unclear. Trimming took 3 bases from V and 4 from J, leaving 10 bases between them. The CDR3 totals 14 residues. This chain's CDR3 is CASSLVSVYNEQFF. CDR3 DNA: TGTGCCAGCAGTTTGGTATCGGTATACAATGAGCAGTTCTTC.

The chain employs TRBV9 and TRBJ2-5; 8 bases fit TRBD2. The CDR3 runs 14 residues. V lost 3 bases, J lost 5 bases, and 6 bases stayed unmatched. Germline V gene sequence: CDR1 SGDLS, CDR2 YYNGEE. The CDR3 here is CASSDGGAEETQYF. The CDR3 nucleotides read TGTGCCAGCAGCGACGGGGGGGCGGAGGAGACCCAGTACTTC.

This clonotype was picked up many times. The rearrangement uses TRBV7-9 and TRBJ1-2; tentative D call: TRBD1 (5 bases). This CDR3 region has 12 residues. V dropped 5 bases and J dropped 6 bases, with 10 bases sitting between them. Germline assignment: CDR1 SEHNR and CDR2 FQNEAQ (reference sequence). CDR3 sequence: CASSPGRDGYTF. The CDR3 DNA follows: TGTGCCAGCAGCCCGGGACGGGATGGCTACACCTTC.

This clonotype showed up just a few times. CDR3 sequence (DNA): TGCGCCACCGCTAAAATTGACAGTAAGAACTATGGCTACACCTTC. This codes for CATAKIDSKNYGYTF. V is TRBV4-1 and J is TRBJ1-2, with D perhaps TRBD1 (5 bases). Germline-derived CDR1 and CDR2 are MGHRA and YSYEKL. Trimming removed 10 bases from V and 2 bases from J, with 20 bases in between. The CDR3 consists of 15 residues.

This chain joins TRBV20-1 and TRBJ1-6; D is ambiguous. Between the trimmed V and J ends, which lost 0 bases and 4 bases, there was a span of 10 bases. Germline V gene data show CDR1 as DFQATT and CDR2 as SNEGSKA (reference sequence). The CDR3 is made up of 15 amino acids. The DNA for the CDR3 is TGCAGTGCTAGAGATCCAGGCGTTTATAATTCACCCCTCCACTTT. It translates to CSARDPGVYNSPLHF.

This clonotype was observed a handful of times. The rearrangement uses TRBV11-1 and TRBJ2-2, with D perhaps matching TRBD1 (5 bases). V shed 1 base and J shed 4 bases, with 13 bases lying between them. Germline V gives CDR1 SGHAT, CDR2 FQDESV (reference sequence). There are 16 residues in the CDR3. Here the CDR3 reads CASSLGRTTLTGELFF. The CDR3 DNA reads as TGTGCCAGCAGCTTAGGTCGGACAACACTCACCGGGGAGCTGTTTTTT. The full variable domain, in which reference TRBV11-1 and TRBJ2-2 provide the parts outside the CDR3, is EAEVAQSPRYKITEKSQAVAFWCDPISGHATLYWYRQILGQGPELLVQFQDESVVDDSQLPKDRFSAERLKGVDSTLKIQPAELGDSAMYLCASSLGRTTLTGELFFGEGSRLTVL.

This clonotype has more than one count but fewer than ten. This rearrangement joins TRBV29-1 to TRBJ1-2; possible D gene TRBD1, 6 bases. Trimming pared 3 bases from V and 6 bases from J, leaving 11 bases between. The CDR3 totals 12 residues. Germline V gene data show CDR1 as SQVTM and CDR2 as ANQGSEA. The CDR3 DNA reads TGCAGCGTTGAGGGTGACAGGAATGGCTACACCTTC. Amino acid sequence: CSVEGDRNGYTF.

This clonotype has at least ten counts. The gene calls are TRBV20-1 and TRBJ1-5, with TRBD1 matching 8 bases. J was trimmed by 5 bases and V by 6 bases; bases with no gene match: 9. Germline V gene lookup returns CDR1 DFQATT and CDR2 SNEGSKA (reference sequence). CDR3 size: 14 residues. The CDR3 DNA reads TGCAGTGCCAACTGGGGACAGGCCGATCAGCCCCAGCATTTT. It codes for CSANWGQADQPQHF.

This clonotype has ten or more counts. This rearrangement joins TRBV6-1 to TRBJ1-1; 9 bases are a match to TRBD1. The V and J ends lost 5 bases and 1 base, in that order; junction bases with no gene match: 5. CDR3 size: 15 residues. Germline loops: CDR1 MNHNS, CDR2 SASEGT. CDR3 nucleotides: TGTGCCAGCAGTCCCCGGGACAGGGCGAACACTGAAGCTTTCTTT. Its translation: CASSPRDRANTEAFF.

At least ten counts were recorded for this clonotype. The chain employs TRBV29-1 and TRBJ2-7, with D possibly matching TRBD2 (5 bases). In germline, CDR1 is SQVTM, CDR2 ANQGSEA. This CDR3 has 13 amino acids. Trimming removed 4 bases from V and 0 bases from J, with 10 bases in between. CDR3 region: CSVAPGLSYEQYF. CDR3 sequence (DNA): TGCAGCGTTGCGCCTGGACTCTCCTACGAGCAGTACTTC.

The genes are TRBV5-5 and TRBJ2-1, with TRBD1 matching over 10 bases. V was pared by 0 bases and J by 9 bases, with 6 bases of the junction left unmatched. The CDR3 totals 15 residues. The germline V gene encodes CDR1 SGHKS and CDR2 YYEKEE (reference sequence). The CDR3 region has the DNA TGTGCCAGCAGCTTGGTGACAGGGGGCGGGGGTGAGCAGTTCTTC. The encoded protein is CASSLVTGGGGEQFF. The full variable domain, its missing parts supplied by reference TRBV5-5 and TRBJ2-1, is DAGVTQSPTHLIKTRGQQVTLRCSPISGHKSVSWYQQVLGQGPQFIFQYYEKEERGRGNFPDRFSARQFPNYSSELNVNALLLGDSALYLCASSLVTGGGGEQFFGPGTRLTVL.

This chain uses TRBV12-3 or TRBV12-4 with TRBJ2-1; either TRBD1 or TRBD2 may fit D (5 bases each). The length of the CDR3 is 15 residues. Trimming pared 4 bases from V and 3 bases from J, leaving 13 bases between. The chain's CDR3 is CASSYPLGDYNEQFF. CDR3 DNA sequence: TGTGCCAGCAGTTACCCCTTGGGGGACTACAATGAGCAGTTCTTC.

Ten or more counts support this clonotype. V is TRBV7-9 and J is TRBJ2-7, with 13 bases aligning to TRBD2. Trimming removed 7 bases from V and 6 bases from J; junction bases left unmatched: 15. Looked up from germline, CDR1 is SEHNR and CDR2 is FQNEAQ (reference sequence). The CDR3 is 17 residues long. The CDR3 region has the DNA TGTGCCAGCACCGGGACTAGCGGGGAACTCCTAAGTCGCGAGCAGTACTTC. This gives the protein CASTGTSGELLSREQYF. The full variable domain, its missing parts supplied by reference TRBV7-9 and TRBJ2-7, is DTGVSQNPRHKITKRGQNVTFRCDPISEHNRLYWYRQTLGQGPEFLTYFQNEAQLEKSRLLSDRFSAERPKGSFSTLEIQRTEQGDSAMYLCASTGTSGELLSREQYFGPGTRLTVT.

The chain links TRBV11-2 to TRBJ2-3, with D possibly being TRBD2 (5 bases). This CDR3 is 14 amino acids long. V lost 2 bases, J lost 8 bases, and 14 bases lay in between. The germline CDR1 and CDR2 sequences are SGHAT and FQNNGV. The CDR3 DNA is TGTGCCAGCAGCTTATCTCGGGGTCTCAGTACGCAGTATTTT. Its translation: CASSLSRGLSTQYF.

This chain links TRBV21-1 with TRBJ2-5; the table calls TRBD2, which could not be checked here. TRBV21-1 is an annotated pseudogene. This CDR3 is 12 amino acids long. For the CDR3, the DNA is TGTGCCAGCAGCCACCGGAGGGAGACCCAGTACTTC. Its translation is CASSHRRETQYF.

This clonotype was detected many times. The chain links TRBV7-6 to TRBJ2-3; D gene uncertain. Per germline, CDR1 SGHVS and CDR2 FNYEAQ. Trimming cost V 4 bases and J 4 bases, with 12 bases left between them. The CDR3 has 14 amino acids. This CDR3 reads CASSSNLDPDTQYF. For the CDR3, the DNA is TGTGCCAGCAGCTCAAATTTGGACCCAGATACGCAGTATTTT.

This clonotype was counted only a few times. The chain has TRBV20-1 and TRBJ2-2, with D possibly matching TRBD2 (6 bases). Per the germline V gene, CDR1 is DFQATT and CDR2 is SNEGSKA (reference sequence). Deletions cut 1 base from V and 4 bases from J, with 13 bases between. The CDR3 sequence is 15 residues long. The CDR3 region is CSARVPGVSTGELFF. The CDR3 DNA follows: TGCAGTGCTAGAGTCCCGGGGGTGAGCACCGGGGAGCTGTTTTTT.

V usage is TRBV24-1 and J usage is TRBJ2-2; D unclear. CDR1 is KGHDR and CDR2 is SFDVKD in the germline V gene. The CDR3 is 16 amino acids. The germline V and J ends were trimmed by 4 bases and 0 bases, with 11 bases remaining between them. This CDR3 reads CATSDQAGSNTGELFF. In DNA, the CDR3 is TGTGCCACCAGTGACCAGGCCGGTTCGAACACCGGGGAGCTGTTTTTT.

Here the CDR3 DNA reads TGTGCCAGCAGCTTAGGGAGAGGGGCCTATAATCAGCCCCAGCATTTT. Residues: CASSLGRGAYNQPQHF. The rearrangement links TRBV7-9 to TRBJ1-5; D might be TRBD1 (5 bases). Germline V gene data show CDR1 as SEHNR and CDR2 as FQNEAQ (reference sequence). CDR3 size: 16 residues. V was shortened by 1 base and J by 4 bases, with 14 bases between the two germline ends. The complete variable domain, with remaining parts taken from reference TRBV7-9 and TRBJ1-5, reads DTGVSQNPRHKITKRGQNVTFRCDPISEHNRLYWYRQTLGQGPEFLTYFQNEAQLEKSRLLSDRFSAERPKGSFSTLEIQRTEQGDSAMYLCASSLGRGAYNQPQHFGDGTRLSIL.

This clonotype was observed many times. CDR3 protein: CSARRTSGYNEQFF. The DNA for the CDR3 is TGCAGTGCTAGACGGACTAGCGGGTACAATGAGCAGTTCTTC. V and J are TRBV20-1 and TRBJ2-1; TRBD2 agrees at 11 bases. Germline V CDR1 and CDR2: DFQATT, SNEGSKA (reference sequence). V dropped 2 bases and J dropped 4; count of bases not matched to a gene: 1. The CDR3 runs to 14 residues.

This clonotype came up a few times. This chain connects TRBV11-2 to TRBJ1-1; D is possibly TRBD1 (6 bases). The CDR3 consists of 18 residues. Germline CDR1 SGHAT, CDR2 FQNNGV. Trimming stripped 5 bases from V and 4 bases from J, with 26 bases between. The DNA of the CDR3 is TGTGCCAGCAGCGTATCCACAGGGCGCCGAGGGAGAAGCACTGAAGCTTTCTTT. It codes for CASSVSTGRRGRSTEAFF.